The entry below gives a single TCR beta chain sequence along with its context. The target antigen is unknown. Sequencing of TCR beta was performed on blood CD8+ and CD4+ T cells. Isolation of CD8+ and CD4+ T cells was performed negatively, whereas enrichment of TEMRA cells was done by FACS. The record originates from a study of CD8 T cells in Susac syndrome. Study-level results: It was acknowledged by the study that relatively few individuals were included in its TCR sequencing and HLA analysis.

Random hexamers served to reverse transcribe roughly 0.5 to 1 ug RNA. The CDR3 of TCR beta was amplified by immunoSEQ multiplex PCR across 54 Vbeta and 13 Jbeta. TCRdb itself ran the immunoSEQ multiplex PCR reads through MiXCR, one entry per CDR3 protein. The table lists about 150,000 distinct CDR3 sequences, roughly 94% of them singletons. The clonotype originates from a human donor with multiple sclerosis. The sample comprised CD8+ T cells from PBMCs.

The CDR3 loop reads CASSSGQGTKNIQYF. For the CDR3, the DNA is TGTGCCAGCAGTTCCGGACAGGGGACCAAAAACATTCAGTACTTC. The chain employs TRBV27 and TRBJ2-4; TRBD1 agrees at 9 bases. The J segment lost 2 bases and the V segment lost 4 bases, leaving 3 bases of the junction unmatched. CDR1 and CDR2 (germline): MNHEY, SMNVEV (reference sequence). This CDR3 contains 15 residues.